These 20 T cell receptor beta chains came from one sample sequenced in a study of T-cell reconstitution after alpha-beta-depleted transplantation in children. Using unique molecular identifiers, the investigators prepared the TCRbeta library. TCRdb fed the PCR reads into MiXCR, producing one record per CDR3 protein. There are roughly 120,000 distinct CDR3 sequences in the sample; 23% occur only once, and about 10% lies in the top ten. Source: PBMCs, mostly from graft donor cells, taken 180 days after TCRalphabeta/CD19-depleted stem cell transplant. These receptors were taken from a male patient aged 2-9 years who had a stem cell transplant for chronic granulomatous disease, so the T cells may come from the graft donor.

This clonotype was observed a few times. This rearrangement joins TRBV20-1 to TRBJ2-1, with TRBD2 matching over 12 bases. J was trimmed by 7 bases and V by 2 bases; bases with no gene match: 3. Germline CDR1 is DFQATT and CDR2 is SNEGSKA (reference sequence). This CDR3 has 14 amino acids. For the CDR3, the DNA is TGCAGTGCTAGACCTGGGACTAGCGGGAATGAGCAGTTCTTC. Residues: CSARPGTSGNEQFF.

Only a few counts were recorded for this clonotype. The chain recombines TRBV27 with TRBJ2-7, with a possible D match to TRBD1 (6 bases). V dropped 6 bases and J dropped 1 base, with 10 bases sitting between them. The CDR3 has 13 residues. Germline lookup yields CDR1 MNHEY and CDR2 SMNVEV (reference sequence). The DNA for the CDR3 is TGTGCCAGCAGCCCAGGGGTGTCCTACGAGCAGTACTTC. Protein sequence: CASSPGVSYEQYF.

The DNA of the CDR3 is TGCAGCGTTGAAGATCCCCCCCCAGGTAGCCTCCCCTACGAGCAGTACTTC. It codes for CSVEDPPPGSLPYEQYF. The chain combines TRBV29-1 with TRBJ2-7; no definite D call. The CDR3 has 17 amino acids. Trimming removed 0 bases from V and 2 bases from J, with 20 bases in between. Germline CDR1 and CDR2: SQVTM and ANQGSEA.

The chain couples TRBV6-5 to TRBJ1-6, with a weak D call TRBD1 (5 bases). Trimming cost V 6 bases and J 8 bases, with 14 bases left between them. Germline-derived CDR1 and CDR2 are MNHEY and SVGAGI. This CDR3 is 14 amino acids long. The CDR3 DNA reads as TGTGCCAGCAGATACCGGGGGGGTGATTCACCCCTCCACTTT. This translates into CASRYRGGDSPLHF.

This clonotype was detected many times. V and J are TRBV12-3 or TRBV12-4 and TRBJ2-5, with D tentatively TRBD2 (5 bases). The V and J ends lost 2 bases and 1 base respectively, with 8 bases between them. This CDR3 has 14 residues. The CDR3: CASSLRETQETQYF. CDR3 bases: TGTGCCAGCAGTTTACGGGAAACCCAAGAGACCCAGTACTTC.

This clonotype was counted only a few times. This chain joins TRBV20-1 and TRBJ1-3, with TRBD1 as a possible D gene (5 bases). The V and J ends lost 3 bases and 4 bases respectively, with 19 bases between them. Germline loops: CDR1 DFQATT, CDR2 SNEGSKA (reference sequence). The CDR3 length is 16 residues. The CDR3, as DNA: TGCAGTGCTAGGGGGGACGTGGGGCGCGGAGGAAACACCATATATTTT. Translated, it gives CSARGDVGRGGNTIYF.

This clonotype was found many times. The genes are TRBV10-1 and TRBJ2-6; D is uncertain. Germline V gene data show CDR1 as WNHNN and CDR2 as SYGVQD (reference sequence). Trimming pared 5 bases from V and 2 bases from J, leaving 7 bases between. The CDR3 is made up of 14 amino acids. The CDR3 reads CASSYFPGANVLTF. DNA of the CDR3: TGCGCCAGCAGTTATTTCCCTGGGGCCAACGTCCTGACTTTC.

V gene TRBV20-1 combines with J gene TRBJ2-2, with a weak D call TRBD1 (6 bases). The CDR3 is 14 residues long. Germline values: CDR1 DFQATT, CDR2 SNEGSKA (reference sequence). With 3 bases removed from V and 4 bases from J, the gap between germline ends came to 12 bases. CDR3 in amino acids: CSARDTGTTGELFF. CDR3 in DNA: TGCAGTGCTAGGGATACAGGGACCACCGGGGAGCTGTTTTTT.

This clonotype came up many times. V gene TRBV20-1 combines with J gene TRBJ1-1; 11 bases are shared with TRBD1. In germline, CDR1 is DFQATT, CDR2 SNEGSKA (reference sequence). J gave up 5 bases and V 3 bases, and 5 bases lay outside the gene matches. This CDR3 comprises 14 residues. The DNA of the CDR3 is TGCAGTGCTAGGGACAGGGGGCGACGAACTGAAGCTTTCTTT. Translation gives CSARDRGRRTEAFF.

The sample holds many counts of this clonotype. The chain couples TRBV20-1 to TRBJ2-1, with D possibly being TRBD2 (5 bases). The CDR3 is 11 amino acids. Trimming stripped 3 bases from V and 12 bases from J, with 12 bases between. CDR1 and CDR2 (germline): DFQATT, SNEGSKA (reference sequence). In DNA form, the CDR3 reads TGCAGTGCTAGTGGCCGGGATCGGCAGTTCTTC. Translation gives CSASGRDRQFF.

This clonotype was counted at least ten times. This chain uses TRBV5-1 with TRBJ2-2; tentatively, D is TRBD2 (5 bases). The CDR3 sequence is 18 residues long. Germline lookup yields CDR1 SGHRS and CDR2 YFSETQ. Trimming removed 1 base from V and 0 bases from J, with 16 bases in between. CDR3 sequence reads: CASSLLVGGFPNTGELFF. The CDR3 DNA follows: TGCGCCAGCAGCTTGTTGGTGGGCGGGTTCCCGAACACCGGGGAGCTGTTTTTT.

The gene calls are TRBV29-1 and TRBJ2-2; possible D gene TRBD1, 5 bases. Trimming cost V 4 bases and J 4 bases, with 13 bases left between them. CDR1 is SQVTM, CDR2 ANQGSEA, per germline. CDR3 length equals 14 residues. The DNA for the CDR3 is TGCAGCGTTGGCCAGGGTGTTGGCACCGGGGAGCTGTTTTTT. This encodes CSVGQGVGTGELFF.

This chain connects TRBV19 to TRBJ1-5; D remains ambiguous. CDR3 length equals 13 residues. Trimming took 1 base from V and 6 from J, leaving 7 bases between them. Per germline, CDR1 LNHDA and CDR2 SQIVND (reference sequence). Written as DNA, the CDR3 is TGTGCCAGTAGTATAGGTGAAGGTCAGCCCCAGCATTTT. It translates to CASSIGEGQPQHF. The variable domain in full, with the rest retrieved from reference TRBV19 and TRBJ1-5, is DGGITQSPKYLFRKEGQNVTLSCEQNLNHDAMYWYRQDPGQGLRLIYYSQIVNDFQKGDIAEGYSVSREKKESFPLTVTSAQKNPTAFYLCASSIGEGQPQHFGDGTRLSIL.

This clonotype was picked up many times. In DNA form, the CDR3 reads TGTGCCAGCAGACGGACTAGCGGGTCATTATTCGATACGCAGTATTTT. Amino acids: CASRRTSGSLFDTQYF. This chain connects TRBV12-3 or TRBV12-4 to TRBJ2-3; 11 nucleotides agree with TRBD2. V dropped 6 bases and J dropped 6; count of bases not matched to a gene: 11. This CDR3 region has 16 residues.

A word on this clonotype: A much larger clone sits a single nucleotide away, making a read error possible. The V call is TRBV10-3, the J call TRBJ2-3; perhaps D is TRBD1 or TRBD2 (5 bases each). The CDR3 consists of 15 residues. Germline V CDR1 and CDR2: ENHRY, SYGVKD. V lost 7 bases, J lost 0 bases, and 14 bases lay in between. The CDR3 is CAITEGDGSTDTQYF. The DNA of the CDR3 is TGTGCCATCACTGAAGGGGACGGAAGCACAGATACGCAGTATTTT.

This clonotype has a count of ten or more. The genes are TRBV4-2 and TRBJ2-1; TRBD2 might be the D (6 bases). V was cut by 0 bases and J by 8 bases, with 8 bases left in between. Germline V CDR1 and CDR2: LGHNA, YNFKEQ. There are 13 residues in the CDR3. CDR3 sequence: CASSQDGGDEQFF. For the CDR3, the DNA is TGTGCCAGCAGCCAAGATGGAGGGGATGAGCAGTTCTTC.

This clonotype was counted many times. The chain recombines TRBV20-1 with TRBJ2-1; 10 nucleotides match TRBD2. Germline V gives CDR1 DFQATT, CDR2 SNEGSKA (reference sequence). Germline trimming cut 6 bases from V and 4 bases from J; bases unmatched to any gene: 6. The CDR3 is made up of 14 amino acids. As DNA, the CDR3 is TGCAGTGCCTCCCGGACTAGCGGTTACAATGAGCAGTTCTTC. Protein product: CSASRTSGYNEQFF.

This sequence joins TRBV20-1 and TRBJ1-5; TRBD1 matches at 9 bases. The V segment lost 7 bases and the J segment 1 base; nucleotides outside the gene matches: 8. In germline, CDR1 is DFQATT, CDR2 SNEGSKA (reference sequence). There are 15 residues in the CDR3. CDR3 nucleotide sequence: TGCAGTGTCGCCCAACAGGGGGCAAGCAATCAGCCCCAGCATTTT. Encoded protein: CSVAQQGASNQPQHF.

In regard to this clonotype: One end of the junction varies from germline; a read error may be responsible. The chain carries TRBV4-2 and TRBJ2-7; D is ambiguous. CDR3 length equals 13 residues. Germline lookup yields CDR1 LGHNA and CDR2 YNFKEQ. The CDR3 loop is CAISPVGGYEQYF. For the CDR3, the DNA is TGTGCCATCAGCCCTGTGGGCGGCTACGAGCAGTACTTC.

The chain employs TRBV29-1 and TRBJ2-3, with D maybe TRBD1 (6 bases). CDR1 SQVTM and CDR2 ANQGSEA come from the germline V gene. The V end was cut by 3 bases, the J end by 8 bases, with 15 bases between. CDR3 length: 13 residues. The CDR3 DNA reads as TGCAGCGTTGAGATCAGGGGAAGGGGTACGCAGTATTTT. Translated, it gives CSVEIRGRGTQYF.